What follows are 24 T cell receptor beta chains derived from one specimen sequenced in a study of blood T cell repertoires in COVID-19. Clones were sequenced by immunoSEQ multiplex PCR, and TCRdb holds only the in-frame ones, with some missing. In the table there are 290,000 or so clones, roughly 85% of which are singletons. The specimen was PBMCs or T cells enriched from blood (not recorded which). These receptors originate from a man aged 40-49 years who had been exposed to COVID-19.

The chain links TRBV5-1 to TRBJ2-7; 10 nucleotides line up with TRBD1. The CDR3 has 15 residues. After removal of 7 bases from V and 3 bases from J, the junction contained 10 bases not matched to a gene. Germline V gene data show CDR1 as SGHRS and CDR2 as YFSETQ. The CDR3 DNA is TGCGCCAGCTATACCGGGACAGGGGTCAACTACGAGCAGTACTTC. As protein: CASYTGTGVNYEQYF.

The J gene is TRBJ2-7, the V gene TRBV5-1; a weak D match, TRBD1 (5 bases). The germline V gene has CDR1 SGHRS and CDR2 YFSETQ. CDR3 length equals 12 residues. V was clipped by 2 bases and J by 7 bases, with 10 bases between them. The CDR3 loop is CASSFQGVEQYF. The CDR3 DNA is TGCGCCAGCAGCTTCCAGGGTGTGGAGCAGTACTTC.

The table lists this clone with many counts. CDR3 bases: TGCGCCAGCATCCTACTCCCAGCCGGGACAGGGGATGACGGGACCCAGTACTTC. This sequence encodes CASILLPAGTGDDGTQYF. The chain joins TRBV5-1 to TRBJ2-5, with 10 bases identical to TRBD1. CDR3 length: 18 residues. V shed 6 bases and J 7 bases; nucleotides not matched to a gene: 21. CDR1 and CDR2 (germline): SGHRS, YFSETQ. The full variable domain, completed using reference TRBV5-1 and TRBJ2-5, is KAGVTQTPRYLIKTRGQQVTLSCSPISGHRSVSWYQQTPGQGLQFLFEYFSETQRNKGNFPGRFSGRQFSNSRSEMNVSTLELGDSALYLCASILLPAGTGDDGTQYFGPGTRLLVL.

This sequence joins TRBV30 and TRBJ1-1; D is unresolved. V was shortened by 4 bases and J by 4 bases, with 7 bases between the two germline ends. This CDR3 contains 11 residues. The germline CDR1 and CDR2 sequences are GTSNPN and SVGIG (reference sequence). CDR3 sequence (DNA): TGTGCCTGGATAAGCCCCACTGAAGCTTTCTTT. This encodes CAWISPTEAFF.

The rearrangement joins TRBV19 to TRBJ1-5, with TRBD1 as a possible D gene (5 bases). CDR3 length: 12 amino acids. Trimming took 5 bases from V and 7 from J, leaving 9 bases between them. Germline CDR1 LNHDA, CDR2 SQIVND (reference sequence). The CDR3 sequence: CASSWGSQPQHF. CDR3 nucleotide sequence: TGTGCCAGTAGTTGGGGCTCCCAGCCCCAGCATTTT.

CDR3 nucleotides: TGTGCCAGCAGCTTAGCGTCCGGGAATGGATACAATGAGCAGTTCTTC. This translates into CASSLASGNGYNEQFF. This rearrangement joins TRBV7-2 to TRBJ2-1, with a tentative D call TRBD2 (5 bases). V was cut by 0 bases and J by 4 bases, with 13 bases left in between. Looked up from germline, CDR1 is SGHTA and CDR2 is FQGNSA. This CDR3 has 16 amino acids.

V and J are TRBV7-9 and TRBJ2-7; TRBD2 is a possible D gene (5 bases). V was pared by 5 bases and J by 5 bases, with 19 bases between. The germline V gene encodes CDR1 SEHNR and CDR2 FQNEAQ (reference sequence). The CDR3 has 15 amino acids. CDR3 coding DNA: TGTGCCAGCAGCACCCTTACGGGGTTTATGGACGAGCAGTACTTC. It is translated as CASSTLTGFMDEQYF.

The chain carries TRBV11-3 and TRBJ1-3; D call uncertain. The CDR3 runs to 19 residues. Germline CDR1 is SGHNT and CDR2 is YENEEA. V was cut by 5 bases and J by 0 bases, with 23 bases left in between. Here the CDR3 DNA reads TGTGCCAGCAGCATGATTTTCCTGAGAGGCGCGAACTCTGGAAACACCATATATTTT. Translating it yields CASSMIFLRGANSGNTIYF.

This sequence joins TRBV7-8 and TRBJ1-5, with 8 bases lining up with TRBD1. The CDR3 loop spans 19 amino acids. V shed 4 bases, J shed 0 bases, and the junction held 14 bases outside the gene matches. Germline V gene sequence: CDR1 SGHVS, CDR2 FQNEAQ. The CDR3: CASSSTREGGQVSNQPQHF. CDR3 bases: TGTGCCAGCAGCTCGACCCGAGAGGGGGGACAGGTTAGCAATCAGCCCCAGCATTTT.

This clone has only one observation. The CDR3 sequence is CASSDQGFTDTQYF. Here the CDR3 DNA reads TGTGCCAGCAGTGACCAGGGATTCACAGATACGCAGTATTTT. J is TRBJ2-3 and V is TRBV2; possible D gene TRBD1, 5 bases. The CDR3 extends over 14 amino acids. Germline V gene data show CDR1 as SNHLY and CDR2 as FYNNEI. Trimming stripped 3 bases from V and 2 bases from J, with 9 bases between.

The chain has TRBV27 and TRBJ2-1; tentative D call: TRBD1 (6 bases). Germline CDR1 is MNHEY and CDR2 is SMNVEV (reference sequence). Deletions cut 8 bases from V and 8 bases from J, with 16 bases between. The CDR3 consists of 13 residues. CDR3 sequence (DNA): TGTGCCAGCTCTCAACAGGGTGTCCATGAGCAGTTCTTC. Translated: CASSQQGVHEQFF.

This clone was counted between two and nine times. The chain employs TRBV12-1 and TRBJ1-1; the D call TRBD1 from the table was never checked on the DNA. TRBV12-1 is a known pseudogene. This CDR3 contains 15 residues. The CDR3 DNA follows: TGTGCCAGCAGCGACGAGACAGGGGGCAGAACTGAAGCTTTCTTT. It translates to CASSDETGGRTEAFF.

The V call is TRBV7-3, the J call TRBJ1-2; 9 nucleotides agree with TRBD1. Unmatched junction bases numbered 2, after V lost 5 bases and J lost 4 bases. Germline values: CDR1 SGHTA, CDR2 FQGTGA. The CDR3 is 13 residues long. The CDR3 DNA reads as TGTGCCAGCAGCCCGGGACAGGGCTATGGCTACACCTTC. Translating gives CASSPGQGYGYTF.

The table lists this clone with a count of one. The rearrangement joins TRBV10-3 to TRBJ1-2, with D unresolved. The CDR3 runs to 13 residues. CDR1 is ENHRY, CDR2 SYGVKD, per germline. V was shortened by 3 bases and J by 1 base, with 6 bases between the two germline ends. This chain's CDR3 is CAISESVNYGYTF. CDR3 DNA sequence: TGTGCCATCAGTGAATCAGTTAACTATGGCTACACCTTC.

The V and J genes are TRBV7-8 and TRBJ2-1, with TRBD2 as a possible D gene (5 bases). This CDR3 has 16 amino acids. With 1 base removed from V and 6 bases from J, the gap between germline ends came to 16 bases. Germline loops: CDR1 SGHVS, CDR2 FQNEAQ. CDR3 sequence: CASSLVDSRIFNEQFF. Here the CDR3 DNA reads TGTGCCAGCAGCTTAGTGGACTCCCGAATATTCAATGAGCAGTTCTTC.

This sequence joins TRBV5-6 and TRBJ1-2; D possibly corresponds to TRBD1 (5 bases). This CDR3 contains 15 residues. V lost 3 bases and J lost 7, with 19 bases in between. Germline loops: CDR1 SGHDT, CDR2 YYEEEE. The CDR3, as DNA: TGTGCCAGCAGCTATCAGGGTTTTTCTACCAGTGGCTACACCTTC. Its protein product is CASSYQGFSTSGYTF.

This rearrangement joins TRBV28 to TRBJ2-3; 9 bases agree with TRBD1. The germline CDR1 and CDR2 sequences are MDHEN and SYDVKM. J was trimmed by 3 bases and V by 1 base; bases with no gene match: 5. This CDR3 is built from 16 residues. The CDR3 DNA sequence: TGTGCCAGCAGTTTATATGGGACAGGGATAACAGATACGCAGTATTTT. Amino acid sequence: CASSLYGTGITDTQYF.

J is TRBJ1-1 and V is TRBV2; D is unclear. The germline V gene has CDR1 SNHLY and CDR2 FYNNEI. Trimming took 8 bases from V and 4 from J, leaving 17 bases between them. The CDR3 consists of 14 residues. The CDR3 nucleotides are TGTGCCAGCCGAGTCGTTAACCGGGGCACTGAAGCTTTCTTT. Translation: CASRVVNRGTEAFF.

CDR3 loop: CASSYSGETQYF. CDR3 bases: TGTGCCAGTAGTTATTCGGGAGAGACCCAGTACTTC. This chain links TRBV19 with TRBJ2-5; D remains ambiguous. The CDR3 is 12 amino acids. V lost 5 bases and J 4 bases, leaving 8 bases between the germline ends. Germline loops: CDR1 LNHDA, CDR2 SQIVND (reference sequence).

The chain is built from TRBV2 and TRBJ2-2; D unclear. Per germline, CDR1 SNHLY and CDR2 FYNNEI. This CDR3 contains 12 residues. V shed 11 bases and J shed 5 bases, with 12 bases lying between them. Written as DNA, the CDR3 is TGTGCCCGGCGAGGTCGGACCGGGGAGCTGTTTTTT. Amino acid sequence: CARRGRTGELFF. Combining the CDR3 with reference TRBV2 and TRBJ2-2 gives the whole variable domain EPEVTQTPSHQVTQMGQEVILRCVPISNHLYFYWYRQILGQKVEFLVSFYNNEISEKSEIFDDQFSVERPDGSNFTLKIRSTKLEDSAMYFCARRGRTGELFFGEGSRLTVL.

This clone turned up a few times. CDR3 sequence reads: CASSLMGGSPLHF. CDR3 bases: TGTGCCAGCAGCTTAATGGGGGGTTCACCCCTCCACTTT. The rearrangement uses TRBV11-2 and TRBJ1-6; TRBD1 is a possible D gene (5 bases). The CDR3 length is 13 residues. CDR1 and CDR2 (germline): SGHAT, FQNNGV. The V and J ends lost 2 bases and 9 bases respectively, with 8 bases between them.

The chain links TRBV15 to TRBJ1-2; weak D call: TRBD1 (5 bases). The CDR3 spans 16 residues. Trimming pared 1 base from V and 1 base from J, leaving 13 bases between. Germline-derived CDR1 and CDR2 are LNHNV and YYDKDF (reference sequence). The CDR3 spells CATSRGGQLVNYGYTF. The DNA for the CDR3 is TGTGCCACCAGCAGAGGGGGCCAACTCGTTAACTATGGCTACACCTTC.

In its sample, this clone was seen a few times. V usage is TRBV4-1 and J usage is TRBJ1-2, with TRBD1 identical over 7 bases. Germline V gene sequence: CDR1 MGHRA, CDR2 YSYEKL. V gave up 1 base and J gave up 5 bases; unmatched junction bases: 7. CDR3 length equals 15 residues. CDR3 sequence (DNA): TGCGCCAGCAGCCAAGCAGAAGGGGGCGCTTATGGCTACACCTTC. It translates to CASSQAEGGAYGYTF.

V is TRBV7-2 and J is TRBJ1-5; the D gene is possibly TRBD1 (5 bases). V lost 3 bases, J lost 7 bases, and 16 bases lay in between. Germline values: CDR1 SGHTA, CDR2 FQGNSA. This CDR3 has 15 residues. CDR3 nucleotide sequence: TGTGCCAGCAGCTTGCAGGGCAGTCTAGGGCAGCCCCAGCATTTT. Encoded protein: CASSLQGSLGQPQHF. The complete variable domain, with remaining parts taken from reference TRBV7-2 and TRBJ1-5, reads GAGVSQSPSNKVTEKGKDVELRCDPISGHTALYWYRQSLGQGLEFLIYFQGNSAPDKSGLPSDRFSAERTGGSVSTLTIQRTQQEDSAVYLCASSLQGSLGQPQHFGDGTRLSIL.